A single sample is the source of the 20 T cell receptor beta chains below, sequenced in a study of blood T cell repertoires in COVID-19. Assay used: immunoSEQ multiplex PCR; TCRdb lists only in-frame clones, some missing. The sample contains 180,000 or so clones, about 85% of which appear only once. Sequenced material: peripheral blood. All receptors come from a woman aged 80 or over with acute or convalescent COVID-19.

This clone occurred once. This chain uses TRBV27 with TRBJ2-3; D is perhaps TRBD2 (6 bases). Germline V gene data show CDR1 as MNHEY and CDR2 as SMNVEV (reference sequence). The CDR3 covers 14 residues. V was pared by 2 bases and J by 2 bases, with 8 bases between. The CDR3 is CASSLGGTTDTQYF. The CDR3 DNA sequence: TGTGCCAGCAGTTTAGGAGGGACCACAGATACGCAGTATTTT.

J is TRBJ1-2 and V is TRBV5-1; 9 nucleotides agree with TRBD1. Germline assignment: CDR1 SGHRS and CDR2 YFSETQ. With 0 bases clipped from V and 3 bases from J, the junction kept 6 bases outside the gene matches. The CDR3 runs to 16 residues. CDR3 in amino acids: CASSLAWTGDHYGYTF. The CDR3 coding sequence is TGCGCCAGCAGCTTGGCCTGGACAGGGGACCACTATGGCTACACCTTC.

V gene TRBV5-1 combines with J gene TRBJ1-2; tentative D call: TRBD1 (6 bases). Trimming stripped 0 bases from V and 4 bases from J, with 10 bases between. The CDR3 has 14 amino acids. From germline, CDR1 is SGHRS and CDR2 YFSETQ. The CDR3 bases are TGCGCCAGCAGCTTGGGTGACAGGTCCTATGGCTACACCTTC. Protein: CASSLGDRSYGYTF.

This clone was found a few times. V is TRBV11-2 and J is TRBJ1-3; 7 bases are a match to TRBD1. Germline V gene data show CDR1 as SGHAT and CDR2 as FQNNGV. The CDR3 spans 14 residues. V shed 4 bases, J shed 4 bases, and the junction held 4 bases outside the gene matches. The CDR3 is CASSSGQPGNTIYF. The CDR3 DNA reads TGTGCCAGCAGCTCGGGACAGCCCGGAAACACCATATATTTT. Full variable domain (rest looked up from reference TRBV11-2 and TRBJ1-3): EAGVAQSPRYKIIEKRQSVAFWCNPISGHATLYWYQQILGQGPKLLIQFQNNGVVDDSQLPKDRFSAERLKGVDSTLKIQPAKLEDSAVYLCASSSGQPGNTIYFGEGSWLTVV.

The V and J genes are TRBV11-3 and TRBJ1-2; TRBD1 might be the D (5 bases). CDR3 size: 15 residues. Between the trimmed V and J ends, which lost 0 bases and 6 bases, there was a span of 14 bases. Germline lookup yields CDR1 SGHNT and CDR2 YENEEA. The CDR3 loop is CASSLDRGTRDGYTF. As DNA, the CDR3 is TGTGCCAGCAGCTTAGATCGTGGGACTCGGGATGGCTACACCTTC.

V and J are TRBV6-5 and TRBJ1-2, with 7 bases fitting TRBD1. Germline CDR1 reads MNHEY; CDR2 reads SVGAGI. CDR3 length: 13 residues. The V segment lost 4 bases and the J segment 7 bases; nucleotides outside the gene matches: 6. For the CDR3, the DNA is TGTGCCAGCAGTTTTCTCCACAGGGGTGGCTACACCTTC. Its translation: CASSFLHRGGYTF.

The rearrangement links TRBV6-5 to TRBJ2-3, with D unclear. Germline CDR1 and CDR2: MNHEY and SVGAGI. This CDR3 is built from 15 residues. The V end lost 6 bases, the J end lost 0 bases, and 13 bases lay between the germline ends. This CDR3 is CASRPRYSSTDTQYF. In DNA form, the CDR3 reads TGTGCCAGCAGACCCCGGTACTCAAGCACAGATACGCAGTATTTT.

The J gene is TRBJ2-2, the V gene TRBV15, with D possibly TRBD2 on 6 matching bases. The CDR3 is 17 amino acids. Germline V gene data show CDR1 as LNHNV and CDR2 as YYDKDF (reference sequence). Trimming removed 3 bases from V and 3 bases from J, with 17 bases in between. The DNA for the CDR3 is TGTGCCACCAGCAGGGAGGGGTTTGGGGTGGACACCGGGGAGCTGTTTTTT. This translates into CATSREGFGVDTGELFF.

V is TRBV5-4 and J is TRBJ2-3; 9 bases align to TRBD2. The J segment lost 5 bases and the V segment lost 0 bases, leaving 10 bases of the junction unmatched. This CDR3 region has 17 residues. Germline V CDR1 and CDR2: SGHNT, YYREEE (reference sequence). As DNA, the CDR3 is TGTGCCAGCAGCTTGGGGTGGTCGCGGGGGGGCGTAGATACGCAGTATTTT. Residues: CASSLGWSRGGVDTQYF.

The chain joins TRBV5-1 to TRBJ2-6, with D unclear. The ends were cut back, 0 bases at V and 0 bases at J, with 7 bases in the middle. The CDR3 is 16 residues long. Germline lookup yields CDR1 SGHRS and CDR2 YFSETQ. Written as DNA, the CDR3 is TGCGCCAGCAGCTTGGGAAGCACCTCTGGGGCCAACGTCCTGACTTTC. Translated, it gives CASSLGSTSGANVLTF.

This clone was detected ten times or more. V and J are TRBV27 and TRBJ2-3; 8 nucleotides align to TRBD2. Germline-derived CDR1 and CDR2 are MNHEY and SMNVEV (reference sequence). V lost 3 bases and J lost 2; bases outside the gene matches: 7. The CDR3 spans 16 residues. DNA for the CDR3: TGTGCCAGCAGTTTCCGGGAGGGACCCCCCACAGATACGCAGTATTTT. Protein sequence: CASSFREGPPTDTQYF.

This clone appeared once. V usage is TRBV6-5 and J usage is TRBJ2-2; 9 bases line up with TRBD1. Trimming took 6 bases from V and 7 from J; bases not matched to a gene: 12. This CDR3 has 16 residues. Germline V gene data show CDR1 as MNHEY and CDR2 as SVGAGI. CDR3 protein: CASSYQGQGSGGELFF. The CDR3 nucleotides are TGTGCCAGCAGCTACCAGGGACAGGGTTCTGGCGGGGAGCTGTTTTTT.

This clone was counted a few times. CDR3 DNA: TGTGCCATCAGGGGAATCGGAGGGCCAGACGAGCAGTACTTC. This codes for CAIRGIGGPDEQYF. V usage is TRBV10-3 and J usage is TRBJ2-7, with D perhaps TRBD2 (6 bases). Trimming left V 6 bases short and J 5 bases short, with 17 bases between. The CDR3 sequence is 14 residues long. CDR1 ENHRY and CDR2 SYGVKD come from the germline V gene.

The chain combines TRBV15 with TRBJ2-5; TRBD2 matches at 7 bases. CDR3 length: 14 amino acids. Germline V CDR1 and CDR2: LNHNV, YYDKDF (reference sequence). Trimming took 1 base from V and 5 from J; bases not matched to a gene: 4. CDR3 DNA: TGTGCCACCAGCAGAGTGGGAGGGATGGAGACCCAGTACTTC. Amino acid sequence: CATSRVGGMETQYF.

The chain combines TRBV6-5 with TRBJ1-2; 7 nucleotides match TRBD1. The CDR3 is 14 amino acids. The V segment lost 6 bases and the J segment 0 bases; nucleotides outside the gene matches: 4. Germline CDR1 and CDR2: MNHEY and SVGAGI. The CDR3 reads CASSGQVANYGYTF. As DNA, the CDR3 is TGTGCCAGCAGCGGACAGGTGGCTAACTATGGCTACACCTTC.

This sequence joins TRBV2 and TRBJ1-5; TRBD1 matches at 10 bases. Germline V gene lookup returns CDR1 SNHLY and CDR2 FYNNEI. With 6 bases clipped from V and 2 bases from J, the junction kept 4 bases outside the gene matches. This CDR3 spans 15 amino acids. The CDR3 sequence is CASSGDRGGNQPQHF. The CDR3 DNA follows: TGTGCCAGCAGCGGGGACAGGGGAGGCAATCAGCCCCAGCATTTT.

The chain combines TRBV9 with TRBJ1-1; D ambiguous. Germline CDR1 SGDLS, CDR2 YYNGEE. The V end was cut by 4 bases, the J end by 2 bases, with 12 bases between. There are 14 residues in the CDR3. In nucleotides, the CDR3 is TGTGCCAGCAGCAGCGGACCTGAAAACACTGAAGCTTTCTTT. This codes for CASSSGPENTEAFF.

V usage is TRBV19 and J usage is TRBJ2-3, with D maybe TRBD2 (6 bases). The V end was cut by 3 bases, the J end by 4 bases, with 11 bases between. The CDR3 covers 14 residues. The germline V gene has CDR1 LNHDA and CDR2 SQIVND (reference sequence). CDR3 sequence (DNA): TGTGCCAGTAGTATCTTCGGGAGCTCAGATACGCAGTATTTT. As protein: CASSIFGSSDTQYF.

The table lists this clone with a count of one. This rearrangement joins TRBV27 to TRBJ2-7; 9 nucleotides agree with TRBD2. CDR1 and CDR2 from the germline V gene are MNHEY and SMNVEV (reference sequence). V was pared by 1 base and J by 4 bases, with 2 bases of the junction left unmatched. CDR3 length: 14 residues. This CDR3 is CASSLLGLAYEQYF. The CDR3 DNA sequence: TGTGCCAGCAGTTTATTGGGACTAGCTTACGAGCAGTACTTC.

This clone was found a few times. This CDR3 reads CASSPGLAGAVYEQYF. The CDR3 region has the DNA TGTGCCAGCAGCCCGGGACTAGCGGGAGCGGTCTACGAGCAGTACTTC. The chain recombines TRBV5-4 with TRBJ2-7; TRBD2 aligns across 14 bases. J lost 3 bases, V lost 4 bases, and 6 bases had no gene match. Per the germline V gene, CDR1 is SGHNT and CDR2 is YYREEE (reference sequence). This CDR3 region has 16 residues.